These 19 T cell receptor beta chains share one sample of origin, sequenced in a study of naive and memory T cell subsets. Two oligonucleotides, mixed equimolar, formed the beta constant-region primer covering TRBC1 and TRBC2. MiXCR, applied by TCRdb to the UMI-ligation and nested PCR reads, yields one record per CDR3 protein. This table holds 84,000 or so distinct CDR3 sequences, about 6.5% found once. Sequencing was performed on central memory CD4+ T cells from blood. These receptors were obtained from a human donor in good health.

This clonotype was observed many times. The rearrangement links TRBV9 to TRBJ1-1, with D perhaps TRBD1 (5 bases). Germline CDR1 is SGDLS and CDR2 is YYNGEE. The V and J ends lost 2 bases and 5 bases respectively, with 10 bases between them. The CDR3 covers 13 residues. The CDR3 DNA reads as TGTGCCAGCAGCGTTGGAGGGGCAACTGAAGCTTTCTTT. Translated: CASSVGGATEAFF.

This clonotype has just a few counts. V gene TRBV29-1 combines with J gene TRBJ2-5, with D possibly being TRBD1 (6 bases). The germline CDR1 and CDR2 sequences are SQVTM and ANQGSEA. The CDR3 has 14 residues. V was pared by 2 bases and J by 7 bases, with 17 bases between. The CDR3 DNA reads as TGCAGCGTTGAAAATGCAGGGGTCCGTGGGACCCAGTACTTC. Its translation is CSVENAGVRGTQYF.

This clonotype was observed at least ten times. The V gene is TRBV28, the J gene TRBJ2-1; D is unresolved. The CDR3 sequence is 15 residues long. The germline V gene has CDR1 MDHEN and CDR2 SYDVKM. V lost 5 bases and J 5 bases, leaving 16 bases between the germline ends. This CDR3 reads CASSLYQDHDNEQFF. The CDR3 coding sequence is TGTGCCAGCAGTCTATACCAAGATCACGACAATGAGCAGTTCTTC.

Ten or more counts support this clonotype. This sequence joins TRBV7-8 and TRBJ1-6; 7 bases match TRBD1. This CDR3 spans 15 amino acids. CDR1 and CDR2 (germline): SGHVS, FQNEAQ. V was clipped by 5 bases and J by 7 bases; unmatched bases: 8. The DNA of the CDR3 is TGTGCCAGCAGCCGAGGACAGGCAGTAAATTCACCCCTCCACTTT. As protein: CASSRGQAVNSPLHF.

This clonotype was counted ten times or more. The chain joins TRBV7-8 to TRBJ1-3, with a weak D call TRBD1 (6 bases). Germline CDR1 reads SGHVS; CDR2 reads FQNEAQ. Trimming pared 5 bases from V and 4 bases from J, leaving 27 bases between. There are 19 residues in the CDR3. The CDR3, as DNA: TGTGCCAGCAGCCGCTCCCCACAGGGTCGTCAGGGGTCCGGAAACACCATATATTTT. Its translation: CASSRSPQGRQGSGNTIYF.

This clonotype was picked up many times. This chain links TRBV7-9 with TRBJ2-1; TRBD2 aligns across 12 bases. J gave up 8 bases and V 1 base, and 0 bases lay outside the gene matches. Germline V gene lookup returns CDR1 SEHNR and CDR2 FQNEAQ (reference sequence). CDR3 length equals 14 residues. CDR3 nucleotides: TGTGCCAGCAGCTTAGGACTAGCGGGAGATGAGCAGTTCTTC. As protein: CASSLGLAGDEQFF.

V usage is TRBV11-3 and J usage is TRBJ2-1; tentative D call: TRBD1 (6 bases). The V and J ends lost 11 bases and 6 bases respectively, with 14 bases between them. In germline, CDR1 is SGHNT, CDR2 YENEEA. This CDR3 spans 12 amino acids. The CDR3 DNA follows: TGTGCCTCACAGGGCAGGGCCAATGAGCAGTTCTTC. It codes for CASQGRANEQFF.

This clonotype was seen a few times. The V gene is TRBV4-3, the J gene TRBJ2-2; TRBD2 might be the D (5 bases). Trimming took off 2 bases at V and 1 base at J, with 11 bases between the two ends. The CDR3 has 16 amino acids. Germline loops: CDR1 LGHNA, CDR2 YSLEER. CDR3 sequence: CASSQTGRGNTGELFF. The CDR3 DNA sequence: TGCGCCAGCAGCCAAACCGGACGGGGGAACACCGGGGAGCTGTTTTTT.

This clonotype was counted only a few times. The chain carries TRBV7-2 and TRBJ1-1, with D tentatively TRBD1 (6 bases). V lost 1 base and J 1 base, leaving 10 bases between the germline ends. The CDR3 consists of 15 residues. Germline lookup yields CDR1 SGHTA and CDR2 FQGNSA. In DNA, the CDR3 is TGTGCCAGCAGCTTAGATGGGGGACAGAACACTGAAGCTTTCTTT. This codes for CASSLDGGQNTEAFF.

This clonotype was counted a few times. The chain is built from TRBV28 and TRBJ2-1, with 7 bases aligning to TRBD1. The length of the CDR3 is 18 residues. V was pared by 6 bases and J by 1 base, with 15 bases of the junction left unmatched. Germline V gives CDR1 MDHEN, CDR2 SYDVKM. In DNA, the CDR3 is TGTGCCAGCAGCACTCTACCCCCGACAGGGAGTTCCTACAATGAGCAGTTCTTC. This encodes CASSTLPPTGSSYNEQFF.

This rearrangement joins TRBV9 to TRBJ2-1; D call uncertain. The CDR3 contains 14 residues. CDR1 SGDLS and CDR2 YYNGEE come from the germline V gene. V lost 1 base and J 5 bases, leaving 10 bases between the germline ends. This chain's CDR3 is CASSVSLLHNEQFF. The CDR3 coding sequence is TGTGCCAGCAGCGTAAGTTTGCTGCACAATGAGCAGTTCTTC.

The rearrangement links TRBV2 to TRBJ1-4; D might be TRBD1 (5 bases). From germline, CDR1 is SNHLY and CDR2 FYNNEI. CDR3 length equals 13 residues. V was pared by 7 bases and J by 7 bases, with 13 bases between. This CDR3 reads CASTRGLGEKLFF. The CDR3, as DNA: TGTGCCAGCACGAGGGGTTTGGGTGAAAAACTGTTTTTT. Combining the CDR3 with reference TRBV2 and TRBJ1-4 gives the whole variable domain EPEVTQTPSHQVTQMGQEVILRCVPISNHLYFYWYRQILGQKVEFLVSFYNNEISEKSEIFDDQFSVERPDGSNFTLKIRSTKLEDSAMYFCASTRGLGEKLFFGSGTQLSVL.

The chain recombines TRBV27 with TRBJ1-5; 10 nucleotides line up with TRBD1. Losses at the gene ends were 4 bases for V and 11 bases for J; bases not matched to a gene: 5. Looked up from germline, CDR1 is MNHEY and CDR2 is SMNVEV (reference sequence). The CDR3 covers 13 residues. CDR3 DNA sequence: TGTGCCAGCAGTTGGGACAGGGGCAACACCCAGCATTTT. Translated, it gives CASSWDRGNTQHF.

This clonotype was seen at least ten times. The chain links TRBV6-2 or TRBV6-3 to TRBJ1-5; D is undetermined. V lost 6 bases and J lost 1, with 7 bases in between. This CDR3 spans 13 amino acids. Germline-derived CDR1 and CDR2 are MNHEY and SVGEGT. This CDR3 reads CASSGSSNQPQHF. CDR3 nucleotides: TGTGCCAGCAGCGGCAGCAGCAATCAGCCCCAGCATTTT.

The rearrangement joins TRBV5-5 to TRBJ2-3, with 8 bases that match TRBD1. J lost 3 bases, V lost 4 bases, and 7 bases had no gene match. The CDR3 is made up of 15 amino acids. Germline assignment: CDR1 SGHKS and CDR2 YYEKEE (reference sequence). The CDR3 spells CASSTGQGGTDTQYF. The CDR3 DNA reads TGTGCCAGCAGCACCGGACAGGGTGGTACAGATACGCAGTATTTT.

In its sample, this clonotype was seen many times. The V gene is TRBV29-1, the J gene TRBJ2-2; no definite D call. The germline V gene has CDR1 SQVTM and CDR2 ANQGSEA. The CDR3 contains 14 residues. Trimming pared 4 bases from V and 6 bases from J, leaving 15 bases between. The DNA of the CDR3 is TGCAGCGTTGGTTGGCAGTCGGGTGCCGGGGAGCTGTTTTTT. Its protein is CSVGWQSGAGELFF.

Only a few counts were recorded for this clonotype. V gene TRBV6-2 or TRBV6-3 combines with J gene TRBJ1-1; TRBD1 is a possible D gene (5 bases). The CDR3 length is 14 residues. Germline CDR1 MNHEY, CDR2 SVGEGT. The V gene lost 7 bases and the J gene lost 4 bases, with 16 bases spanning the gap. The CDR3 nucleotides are TGTGCCAGCAACGAGGGGCAGGGACGCACTGAAGCTTTCTTT. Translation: CASNEGQGRTEAFF.

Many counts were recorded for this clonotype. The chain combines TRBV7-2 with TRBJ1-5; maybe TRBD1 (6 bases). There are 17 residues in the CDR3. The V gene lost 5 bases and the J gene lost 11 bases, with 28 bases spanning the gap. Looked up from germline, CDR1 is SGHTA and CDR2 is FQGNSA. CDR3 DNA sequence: TGTGCCAGCAGCCTTGACCGGGCGGGGGGCGCTGAAAGAACCCAGCATTTT. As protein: CASSLDRAGGAERTQHF.

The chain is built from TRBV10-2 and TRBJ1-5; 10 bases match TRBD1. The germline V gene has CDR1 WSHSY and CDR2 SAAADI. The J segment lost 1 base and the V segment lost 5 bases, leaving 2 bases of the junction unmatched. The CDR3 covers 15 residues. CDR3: CASSRDRGSNQPQHF. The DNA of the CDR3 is TGCGCCAGCAGTAGGGACAGGGGAAGCAATCAGCCCCAGCATTTT.